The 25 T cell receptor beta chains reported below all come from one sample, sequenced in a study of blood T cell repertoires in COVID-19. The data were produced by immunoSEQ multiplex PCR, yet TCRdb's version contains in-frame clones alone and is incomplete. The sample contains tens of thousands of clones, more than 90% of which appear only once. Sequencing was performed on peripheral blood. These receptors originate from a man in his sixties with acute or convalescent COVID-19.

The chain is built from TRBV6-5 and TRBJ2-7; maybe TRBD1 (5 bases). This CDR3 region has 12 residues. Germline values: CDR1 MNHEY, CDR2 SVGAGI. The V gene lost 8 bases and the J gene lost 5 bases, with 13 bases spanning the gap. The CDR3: CASGAIGDEQYF. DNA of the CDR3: TGTGCCAGCGGGGCCATAGGCGACGAGCAGTACTTC.

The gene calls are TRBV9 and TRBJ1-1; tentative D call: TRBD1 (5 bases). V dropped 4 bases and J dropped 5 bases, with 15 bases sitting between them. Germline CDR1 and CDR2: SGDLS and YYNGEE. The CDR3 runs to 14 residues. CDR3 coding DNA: TGTGCCAGCAGCCCGAGTCCCGGGGGGACTGAAGCTTTCTTT. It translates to CASSPSPGGTEAFF.

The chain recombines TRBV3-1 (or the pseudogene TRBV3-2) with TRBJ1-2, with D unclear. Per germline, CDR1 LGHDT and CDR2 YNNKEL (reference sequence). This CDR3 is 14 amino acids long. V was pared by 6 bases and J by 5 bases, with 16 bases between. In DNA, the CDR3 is TGTGCCAGCAGTCCCAACTGGGCCTCTTATGGCTACACCTTC. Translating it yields CASSPNWASYGYTF.

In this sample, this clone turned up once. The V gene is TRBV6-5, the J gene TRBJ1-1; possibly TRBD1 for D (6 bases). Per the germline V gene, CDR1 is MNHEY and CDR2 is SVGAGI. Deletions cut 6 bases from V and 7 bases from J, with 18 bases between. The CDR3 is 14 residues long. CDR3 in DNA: TGTGCCAGCAGCGCCGGGACAAGCTACGGTGAAGCTTTCTTT. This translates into CASSAGTSYGEAFF.

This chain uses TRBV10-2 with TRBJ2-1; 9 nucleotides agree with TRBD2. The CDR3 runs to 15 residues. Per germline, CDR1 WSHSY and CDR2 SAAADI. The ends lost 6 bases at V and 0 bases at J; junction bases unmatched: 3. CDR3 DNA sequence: TGCGCCAGCAGGCTAGCGGGGAGCTCCTACAATGAGCAGTTCTTC. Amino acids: CASRLAGSSYNEQFF.

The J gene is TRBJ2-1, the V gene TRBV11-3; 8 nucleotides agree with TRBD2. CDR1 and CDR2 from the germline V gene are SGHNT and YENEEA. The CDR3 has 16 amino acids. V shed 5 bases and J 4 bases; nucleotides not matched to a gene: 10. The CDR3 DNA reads TGTGCCAGCAGCCCTGGGGCTAGCGGGTCTTACAATGAGCAGTTCTTC. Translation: CASSPGASGSYNEQFF.

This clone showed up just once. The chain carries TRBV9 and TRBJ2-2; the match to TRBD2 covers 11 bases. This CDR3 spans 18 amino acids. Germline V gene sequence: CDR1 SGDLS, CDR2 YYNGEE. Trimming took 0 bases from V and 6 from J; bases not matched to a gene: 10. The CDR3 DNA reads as TGTGCCAGCAGCGTAGCTGCCCTAGCGGGGGGTGTAGCCGGGGAGCTGTTTTTT. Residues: CASSVAALAGGVAGELFF.

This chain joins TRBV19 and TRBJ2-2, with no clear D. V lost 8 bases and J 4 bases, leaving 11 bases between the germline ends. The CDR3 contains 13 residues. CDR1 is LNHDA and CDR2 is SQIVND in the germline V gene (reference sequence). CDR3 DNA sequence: TGTGCCAGTCAGTCCCTTGGCACCGGGGAGCTGTTTTTT. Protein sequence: CASQSLGTGELFF.

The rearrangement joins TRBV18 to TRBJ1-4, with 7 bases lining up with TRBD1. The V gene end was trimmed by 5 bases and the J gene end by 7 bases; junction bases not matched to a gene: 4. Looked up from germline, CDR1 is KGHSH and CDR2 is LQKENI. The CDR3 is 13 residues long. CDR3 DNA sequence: TGTGCCAGCTCATACCAGGGGGGTGAAAAACTGTTTTTT. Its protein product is CASSYQGGEKLFF.

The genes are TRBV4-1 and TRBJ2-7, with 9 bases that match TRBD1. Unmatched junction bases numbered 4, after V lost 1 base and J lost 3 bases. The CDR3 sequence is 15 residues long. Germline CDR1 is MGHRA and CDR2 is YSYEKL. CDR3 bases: TGCGCCAGCAGCCAAGTAACAGGGGGCCTCTACGAGCAGTACTTC. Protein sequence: CASSQVTGGLYEQYF.

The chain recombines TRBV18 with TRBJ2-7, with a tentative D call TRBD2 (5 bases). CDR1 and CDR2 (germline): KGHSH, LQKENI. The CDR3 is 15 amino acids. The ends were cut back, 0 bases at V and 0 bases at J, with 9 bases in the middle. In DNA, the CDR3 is TGTGCCAGCTCACCACCGGTAGGGAGCTCCTACGAGCAGTACTTC. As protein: CASSPPVGSSYEQYF.

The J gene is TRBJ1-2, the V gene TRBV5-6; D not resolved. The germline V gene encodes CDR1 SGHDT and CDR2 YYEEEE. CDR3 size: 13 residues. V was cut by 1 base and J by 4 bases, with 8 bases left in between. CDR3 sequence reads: CASSLTDSYGYTF. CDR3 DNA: TGTGCCAGCAGCTTGACGGACTCCTATGGCTACACCTTC.

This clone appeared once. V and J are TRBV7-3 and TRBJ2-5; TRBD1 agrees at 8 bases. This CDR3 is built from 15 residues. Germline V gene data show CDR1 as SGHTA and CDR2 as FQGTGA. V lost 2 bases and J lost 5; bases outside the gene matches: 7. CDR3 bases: TGTGCCAGCAGCTTAGTTCCAGGGGGCTGGGAGACCCAGTACTTC. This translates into CASSLVPGGWETQYF.

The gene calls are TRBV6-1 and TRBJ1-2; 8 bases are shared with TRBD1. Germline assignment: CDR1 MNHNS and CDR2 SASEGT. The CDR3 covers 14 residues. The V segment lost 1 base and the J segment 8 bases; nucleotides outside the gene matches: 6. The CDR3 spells CASSEGQGAGGYTF. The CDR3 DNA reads TGTGCCAGCAGTGAAGGGCAGGGGGCGGGAGGCTACACCTTC.

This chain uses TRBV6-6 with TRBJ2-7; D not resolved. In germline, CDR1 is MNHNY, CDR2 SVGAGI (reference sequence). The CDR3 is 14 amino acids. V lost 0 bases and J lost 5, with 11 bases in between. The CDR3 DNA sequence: TGTGCCAGCAGTTACTCGACTGTCGGCGACGAGCAGTACTTC. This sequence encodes CASSYSTVGDEQYF.

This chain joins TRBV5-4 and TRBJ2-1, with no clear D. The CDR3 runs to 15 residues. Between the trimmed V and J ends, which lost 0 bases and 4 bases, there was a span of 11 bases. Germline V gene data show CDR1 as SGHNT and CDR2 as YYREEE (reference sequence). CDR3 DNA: TGTGCCAGCAGCTTGGAGGCAGGCCAGTACAATGAGCAGTTCTTC. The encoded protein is CASSLEAGQYNEQFF.

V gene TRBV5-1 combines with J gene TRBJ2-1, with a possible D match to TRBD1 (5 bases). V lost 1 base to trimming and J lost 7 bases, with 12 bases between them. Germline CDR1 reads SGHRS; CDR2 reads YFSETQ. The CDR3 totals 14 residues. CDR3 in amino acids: CASSLMGRENEQFF. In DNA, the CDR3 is TGCGCCAGCAGCTTGATGGGCAGGGAAAATGAGCAGTTCTTC.

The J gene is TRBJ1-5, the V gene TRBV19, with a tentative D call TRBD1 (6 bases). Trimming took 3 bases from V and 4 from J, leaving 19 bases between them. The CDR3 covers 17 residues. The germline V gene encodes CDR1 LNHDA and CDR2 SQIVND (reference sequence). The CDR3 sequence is CASSIWGPKTGNQPQHF. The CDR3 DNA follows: TGTGCCAGTAGTATCTGGGGTCCCAAGACAGGAAATCAGCCCCAGCATTTT.

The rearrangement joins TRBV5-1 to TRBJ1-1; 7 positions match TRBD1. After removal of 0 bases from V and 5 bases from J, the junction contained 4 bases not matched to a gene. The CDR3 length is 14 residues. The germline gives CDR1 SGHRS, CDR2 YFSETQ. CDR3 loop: CASSLAAGGTEAFF. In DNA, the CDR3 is TGCGCCAGCAGCTTGGCAGCAGGGGGGACTGAAGCTTTCTTT.

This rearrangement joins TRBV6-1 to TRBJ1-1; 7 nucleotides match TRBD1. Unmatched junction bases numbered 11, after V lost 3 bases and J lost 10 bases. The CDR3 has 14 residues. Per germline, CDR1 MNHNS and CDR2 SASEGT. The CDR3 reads CASSDGTARDRAFF. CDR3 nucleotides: TGTGCCAGCAGTGATGGGACGGCCCGGGACAGAGCTTTCTTT.

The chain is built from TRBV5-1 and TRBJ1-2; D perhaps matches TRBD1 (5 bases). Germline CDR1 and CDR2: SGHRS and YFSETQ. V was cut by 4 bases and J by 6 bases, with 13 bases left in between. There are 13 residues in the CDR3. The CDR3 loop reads CASSPQDQDGYTF. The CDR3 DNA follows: TGCGCCAGCAGCCCACAGGATCAAGATGGCTACACCTTC.

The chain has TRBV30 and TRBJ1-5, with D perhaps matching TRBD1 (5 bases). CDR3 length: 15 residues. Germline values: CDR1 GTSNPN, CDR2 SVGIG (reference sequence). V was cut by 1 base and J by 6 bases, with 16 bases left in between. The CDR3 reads CAWSAKGGDGQPQHF. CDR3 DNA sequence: TGTGCCTGGAGTGCAAAGGGAGGGGATGGTCAGCCCCAGCATTTT.

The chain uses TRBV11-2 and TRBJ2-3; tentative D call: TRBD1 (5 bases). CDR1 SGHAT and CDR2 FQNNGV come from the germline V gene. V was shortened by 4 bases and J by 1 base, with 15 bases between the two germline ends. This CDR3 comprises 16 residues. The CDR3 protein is CASSSLGTRGTDTQYF. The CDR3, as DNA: TGTGCCAGCAGCTCACTTGGCACCAGGGGCACAGATACGCAGTATTTT.

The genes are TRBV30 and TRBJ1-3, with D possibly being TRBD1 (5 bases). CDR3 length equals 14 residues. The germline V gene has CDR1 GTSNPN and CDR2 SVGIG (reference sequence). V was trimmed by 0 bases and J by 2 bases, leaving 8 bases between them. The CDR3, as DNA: TGTGCCTGGAGTGTGTACAGGCCTGGAAACACCATATATTTT. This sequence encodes CAWSVYRPGNTIYF.

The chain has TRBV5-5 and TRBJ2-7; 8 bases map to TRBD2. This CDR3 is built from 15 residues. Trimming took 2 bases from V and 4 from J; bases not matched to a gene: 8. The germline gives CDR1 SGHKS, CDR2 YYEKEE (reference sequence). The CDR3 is CASSFGGANLYEQYF. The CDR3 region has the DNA TGTGCCAGCAGCTTCGGGGGGGCTAATCTTTACGAGCAGTACTTC.